This is a list of T cell receptor beta chains from one sample in a study of cytomegalovirus exposure and HLA in healthy donors. TCRdb's copy holds only in-frame clones and misses some; the assay was immunoSEQ multiplex PCR. The sample consists of approximately 120,000 clones, approximately 91% of them appearing once. Sequencing input: PBMCs. Receptors were obtained from a woman younger than 35 in good health and CMV-seronegative. The CDR3 runs from the conserved cysteine through the conserved F or W. D genes are given only for firm matches. The size field is filled for only some rows; it gives once, few, many or a size class.

abundance: .
j_gene: TRBJ2-1
v_gene: TRBV7-8
d_gene: TRBD2
CDR3nt: TGTGCCAGCAGCGCGCCCCGGACTAGCGGCTACAATGAGCAGTTCTTC
CDR3aa: CASSAPRTSGYNEQFF

abundance: .
j_gene: TRBJ1-2
v_gene: TRBV28
d_gene: .
CDR3nt: TGTGCCAGCAGTCTGAGCTTTTTCTATGGCTACACCTTC
CDR3aa: CASSLSFFYGYTF

abundance: .
j_gene: TRBJ2-7
v_gene: TRBV6-5
d_gene: .
CDR3nt: TGTGCCAGCAGTTACAGTAGGGGTCGGGCCTACGAGCAGTACTTC
CDR3aa: CASSYSRGRAYEQYF

abundance: .
j_gene: TRBJ2-7
v_gene: TRBV7-2
d_gene: TRBD2
CDR3nt: TGTGCCAGCAGCACCCAAGCGGGGACCACCTACGAGCAGTACTTC
CDR3aa: CASSTQAGTTYEQYF

abundance: .
j_gene: TRBJ2-3
v_gene: TRBV7-2
d_gene: TRBD2
CDR3nt: TGTGCCAGCAGCTTAATTGCGGGAGTGGGCACAGATACGCAGTATTTT
CDR3aa: CASSLIAGVGTDTQYF

abundance: .
j_gene: TRBJ1-1
v_gene: TRBV7-9
d_gene: TRBD1
CDR3nt: TGTGCCAGCAGGGCAGGGGGCAGTAACACTGAAGCTTTCTTT
CDR3aa: CASRAGGSNTEAFF

abundance: .
j_gene: TRBJ1-2
v_gene: TRBV12-2
d_gene: .
CDR3nt: TGTGCAAGTCGCTTGCGTCCAAATCCTAACGGCTACACCTTC
CDR3aa: CASRLRPNPNGYTF

abundance: .
j_gene: TRBJ2-1
v_gene: TRBV6-1
d_gene: TRBD2
CDR3nt: TGTGCCAGCAGGCTCGGGACTAGCGGGGGCAATGAGCAGTTCTTC
CDR3aa: CASRLGTSGGNEQFF

abundance: .
j_gene: TRBJ2-5
v_gene: TRBV7-9
d_gene: .
CDR3nt: TGTGCCAGCAGCCAGAGGTACCAAGAGACCCAGTACTTC
CDR3aa: CASSQRYQETQYF

abundance: .
j_gene: TRBJ2-1
v_gene: TRBV7-2
d_gene: TRBD2
CDR3nt: TGTGCCAGCAGCTCTCTAGCGGGAGTAGTGGATGAGCAGTTCTTC
CDR3aa: CASSSLAGVVDEQFF

abundance: .
j_gene: TRBJ2-1
v_gene: TRBV9
d_gene: .
CDR3nt: TGTGCCAGCAGCGTAGGGACAACACTTTACAATGAGCAGTTCTTC
CDR3aa: CASSVGTTLYNEQFF

abundance: .
j_gene: TRBJ1-5
v_gene: TRBV28
d_gene: TRBD1
CDR3nt: TGTGCCAGCAGTGCGCGGGCAGGGGGGCCCCAGCATTTT
CDR3aa: CASSARAGGPQHF

abundance: .
j_gene: TRBJ2-1
v_gene: TRBV7-9
d_gene: TRBD2
CDR3nt: TGTGCCAGCAGCTTAGTCCTGGGACTAGGAACGTACAATGAGCAGTTCTTC
CDR3aa: CASSLVLGLGTYNEQFF

abundance: .
j_gene: TRBJ2-1
v_gene: TRBV2
d_gene: .
CDR3nt: TGTGCCAGCAGCGTACAGGGCGGTAGCTCCTACAATGAGCAGTTCTTC
CDR3aa: CASSVQGGSSYNEQFF

abundance: .
j_gene: TRBJ1-1
v_gene: TRBV5-1
d_gene: .
CDR3nt: TGCGCCAGCAGCAGCGCGGGAATAATGAACACTGAAGCTTTCTTT
CDR3aa: CASSSAGIMNTEAFF

abundance: .
j_gene: TRBJ1-2
v_gene: TRBV14
d_gene: .
CDR3nt: TGTGCCAGCAGCCACAGTCGCGGGGCGGGCTACACCTTC
CDR3aa: CASSHSRGAGYTF

abundance: .
j_gene: TRBJ2-2
v_gene: TRBV5-4
d_gene: TRBD1
CDR3nt: TGTGCCAGCAGCTGGGGACAGGGGGACACCGGGGAGCTGTTTTTT
CDR3aa: CASSWGQGDTGELFF

abundance: .
j_gene: TRBJ2-1
v_gene: TRBV9
d_gene: .
CDR3nt: TGTGCCAGCAGCGCACAGAGCACGCAACGGGGAGCTGAGCAGTTCTTC
CDR3aa: CASSAQSTQRGAEQFF

abundance: .
j_gene: TRBJ1-1
v_gene: TRBV6-1
d_gene: .
CDR3nt: TGTGCCAGCAATGGGGAGATCTTCACTGAAGCTTTCTTT
CDR3aa: CASNGEIFTEAFF

abundance: few
j_gene: TRBJ2-5
v_gene: TRBV6-5
d_gene: .
CDR3nt: TGTGCCAGCAGCCTGAGAAGTAGAGGGACCCAGTACTTC
CDR3aa: CASSLRSRGTQYF

abundance: .
j_gene: TRBJ2-1
v_gene: TRBV9
d_gene: TRBD2
CDR3nt: TGTGCCAGCAGCCGACGGGGGCTAGCGGGGGGGCTCAATGAGCAGTTCTTC
CDR3aa: CASSRRGLAGGLNEQFF

abundance: .
j_gene: TRBJ1-5
v_gene: TRBV9
d_gene: TRBD1
CDR3nt: TGTGCCAGCAGCTCTACAGGGGGGCCCCAGCATTTT
CDR3aa: CASSSTGGPQHF

abundance: .
j_gene: TRBJ2-2
v_gene: TRBV4-2
d_gene: .
CDR3nt: TGTGCCACAACAAACAGGGATGGGACCGGGGAGCTGTTTTTT
CDR3aa: CATTNRDGTGELFF

abundance: .
j_gene: TRBJ1-2
v_gene: TRBV14
d_gene: .
CDR3nt: TGTGCCAGCAGCCAAGATCCATGGAGCTATGGCTACACCTTC
CDR3aa: CASSQDPWSYGYTF

abundance: .
j_gene: TRBJ1-5
v_gene: TRBV9
d_gene: .
CDR3nt: TGTGCCAGCAGCGTTCCCAGGGATAGCAATCAGCCCCAGCATTTT
CDR3aa: CASSVPRDSNQPQHF

abundance: .
j_gene: TRBJ1-1
v_gene: TRBV18
d_gene: .
CDR3nt: TGTGCCAGCTCACCAAGCACCGGGGTTGCTGTGAACACTGAAGCTTTCTTT
CDR3aa: CASSPSTGVAVNTEAFF

abundance: .
j_gene: TRBJ2-1
v_gene: TRBV5-1
d_gene: .
CDR3nt: TGCGCCAGCAGCTTGGGGGGCGTGGATGAGCAGTTCTTC
CDR3aa: CASSLGGVDEQFF

abundance: .
j_gene: TRBJ2-3
v_gene: TRBV5-4
d_gene: .
CDR3nt: TGTGCCAGCAGCTTGTTTAGTTGGTGGGGCCCAGATACGCAGTATTTT
CDR3aa: CASSLFSWWGPDTQYF

abundance: .
j_gene: TRBJ2-5
v_gene: TRBV30
d_gene: .
CDR3nt: TGTGCCAATAGCGACCTGGGGTTCCAAGAGACCCAGTACTTC
CDR3aa: CANSDLGFQETQYF

abundance: .
j_gene: TRBJ1-5
v_gene: TRBV19
d_gene: TRBD1
CDR3nt: TGTGCCAGTAGTAAAGTAGGACAGGGGCCTAATCAGCCCCAGCATTTT
CDR3aa: CASSKVGQGPNQPQHF

abundance: .
j_gene: TRBJ1-2
v_gene: TRBV2
d_gene: .
CDR3nt: TGTGCCAGCAGTGATGGGCAGGTCTATGGCTACACCTTC
CDR3aa: CASSDGQVYGYTF

abundance: .
j_gene: TRBJ2-7
v_gene: TRBV5-1
d_gene: TRBD1
CDR3nt: TGCGCCAGCAGCTTAGCGGGACAGGGGTACGAGCAGTACTTC
CDR3aa: CASSLAGQGYEQYF

abundance: .
j_gene: TRBJ1-1
v_gene: TRBV30
d_gene: .
CDR3nt: TGTGCCTGGAGCTATCAGGGTGCTGAAGCTTTCTTT
CDR3aa: CAWSYQGAEAFF

abundance: .
j_gene: TRBJ1-4
v_gene: TRBV18
d_gene: TRBD1
CDR3nt: TGTGCCAGCTCACGGGACAGCAATGAAAAACTGTTTTTT
CDR3aa: CASSRDSNEKLFF

abundance: .
j_gene: TRBJ2-7
v_gene: TRBV6-1
d_gene: TRBD2
CDR3nt: TGTGCCAGCAGTGAGGTAGCGGGGGGGCAGGTTAACGAGCAGTACTTC
CDR3aa: CASSEVAGGQVNEQYF